Listed below are T cell receptor beta chains from one sample, sequenced in a study. Using its own MiXCR run on the RT-PCR reads, TCRdb lists one record per CDR3 protein. The sample holds around 700,000 distinct CDR3 sequences, 12% to 15% seen once. Sequenced input: memory CD4+ T cells from blood. The receptor source for this set is a female donor in good health, serving as a healthy control. Each CDR3 is given with its conserved first and last residue. The D gene is left open where the match is weak. Clone size, where shown, is once, few, many, or a class for clones that have expanded.

d_gene,abundance,v_gene,j_gene,CDR3aa,CDR3nt
NA,few,TRBV12-3/TRBV12-4,TRBJ2-1,CASSLSRGLTYDNEQFF,TGTGCCAGCAGTTTATCTCGGGGGCTTACGTATGACAATGAGCAGTTCTTC
NA,few,TRBV6-1,TRBJ2-7,CASSEREQYF,TGTGCCAGCAGTGAGAGGGAGCAGTACTTC
TRBD2,NA,TRBV12-3/TRBV12-4,TRBJ2-1,CASSFGTSGANEQFF,TGTGCCAGCAGTTTCGGGACTAGCGGGGCCAATGAGCAGTTCTTC
NA,NA,TRBV10-3,TRBJ2-3,CAIRGTLLTDTQYF,TGTGCCATCAGGGGGACTCTCCTAACAGATACGCAGTATTTT
NA,NA,TRBV3-1,TRBJ2-1,CASSQGGVQFF,TGTGCCAGCAGCCAAGGGGGGGTCCAGTTCTTC
NA,many,TRBV6-2/TRBV6-3,TRBJ2-7,CASSLPEFYEQYF,TGTGCCAGCAGTCTCCCAGAGTTCTACGAGCAGTACTTC
TRBD2,NA,TRBV4-1,TRBJ2-1,CASSPTRREGRQFF,TGCGCCAGCAGCCCGACGAGGCGGGAGGGGCGGCAGTTCTTC
TRBD1,NA,TRBV20-1,TRBJ1-1,CSAWDSIYTEAFF,TGCAGTGCTTGGGACAGCATCTACACTGAAGCTTTCTTT
TRBD2,few,TRBV24-1,TRBJ2-1,CATSDPGAGSYNEQFF,TGTGCCACCAGTGACCCGGGAGCGGGAAGCTACAATGAGCAGTTCTTC
TRBD1,NA,TRBV6-1,TRBJ1-2,CASSERGPDGYTF,TGTGCCAGCAGTGAAAGGGGGCCCGATGGCTACACCTTC
NA,few,TRBV6-5,TRBJ2-7,CASSLTDSSYEQYF,TGTGCCAGCAGTTTGACAGATAGCTCCTACGAGCAGTACTTC
NA,many,TRBV20-1,TRBJ2-5,CSGSGWTDQETQYF,TGCAGTGGGAGCGGCTGGACGGACCAAGAGACCCAGTACTTC
NA,NA,TRBV20-1,TRBJ1-1,CSARDHSGPGEAFF,TGCAGTGCTAGAGATCACAGCGGGCCGGGTGAAGCTTTCTTT
NA,few,TRBV7-2,TRBJ2-5,CASSLGPPGGGQETQYF,TGTGCCAGCAGCTTAGGGCCCCCGGGGGGCGGTCAAGAGACCCAGTACTTC
NA,many,TRBV12-3/TRBV12-4,TRBJ2-7,CASSLEQSYEQYF,TGTGCCAGCAGTTTAGAGCAGTCCTACGAGCAGTACTTC
TRBD2,many,TRBV9,TRBJ2-2,CASSVDGFPLAGGNTGELFF,TGTGCCAGCAGCGTAGACGGTTTTCCTCTAGCGGGAGGGAACACCGGGGAGCTGTTTTTT
NA,few,TRBV10-3,TRBJ1-2,CAISEGSGYTF,TGTGCCATCAGTGAGGGATCCGGCTACACCTTC
TRBD2,few,TRBV6-5,TRBJ2-2,CASSGGGSGVTGELFF,TGTGCCAGCAGTGGGGGGGGGAGCGGGGTAACCGGGGAGCTGTTTTTT
NA,many,TRBV10-3,TRBJ1-1,CAISVISGNTEAFF,TGTGCCATCAGTGTGATTTCTGGGAACACTGAAGCTTTCTTT
NA,NA,TRBV7-9,TRBJ2-7,CASSLYVGDYEQYF,TGTGCCAGCAGCTTATACGTGGGGGACTACGAGCAGTACTTC
TRBD2,few,TRBV13,TRBJ2-3,CASSRKAGGHPDTQYF,TGTGCCAGCAGCCGGAAAGCGGGAGGGCACCCAGATACGCAGTATTTT
NA,NA,TRBV7-9,TRBJ2-2,CASSPRAVNTGELFF,TGTGCCAGCAGTCCCCGGGCAGTGAACACCGGGGAGCTGTTTTTT
NA,many,TRBV15,TRBJ2-5,CATSRDQQETQYF,TGTGCCACCAGCAGAGATCAACAAGAGACCCAGTACTTC
NA,NA,TRBV15,TRBJ2-5,CATSRRLGGETQYF,TGTGCCACCAGCAGAAGGTTGGGGGGAGAGACCCAGTACTTC
NA,few,TRBV13,TRBJ1-1,CASGSQGTLNTEAFF,TGTGCCAGCGGATCACAGGGTACCTTGAACACTGAAGCTTTCTTT
NA,many,TRBV20-1,TRBJ2-3,CSAPLSAGNGDTQYF,TGCAGTGCTCCCCTGTCGGCTGGGAACGGGGATACGCAGTATTTT
TRBD1,few,TRBV20-1,TRBJ1-3,CSAEDRAGNTIYF,TGCAGTGCCGAAGACAGGGCTGGAAACACCATATATTTT
NA,few,TRBV7-3,TRBJ2-2,CASSFVKDTGELFF,TGTGCCAGCAGCTTCGTTAAGGACACCGGGGAGCTGTTTTTT
TRBD2,few,TRBV4-2,TRBJ2-3,CASSQDFREGVDTQYF,TGTGCCAGCAGCCAAGATTTCCGGGAGGGCGTGGATACGCAGTATTTT
NA,few,TRBV6-1,TRBJ1-2,CASSEAGIYGYTF,TGTGCCAGCAGTGAGGCGGGAATCTATGGCTACACCTTC
NA,many,TRBV6-5,TRBJ1-3,CASSYRQGGNTIYF,TGTGCCAGCAGTTACCGGCAGGGTGGAAACACCATATATTTT
NA,few,TRBV7-2,TRBJ2-3,CASSPDPITASTDTQYF,TGTGCCAGCAGCCCCGACCCAATAACAGCTAGCACAGATACGCAGTATTTT
TRBD2,few,TRBV7-2,TRBJ2-3,CASSSRASGRNTQYF,TGTGCCAGCAGCTCTCGGGCTAGCGGGAGAAATACGCAGTATTTT
TRBD2,few,TRBV10-1,TRBJ2-1,CASSEVLAGGWNEQFF,TGCGCCAGCAGTGAGGTACTAGCGGGAGGATGGAATGAGCAGTTCTTC